Listed here is a single T cell receptor beta chain. Its antigen is still unknown. The data derive from a study of Tregs in tolerant kidney transplant recipients. Data came from immunoSEQ multiplex PCR; TCRdb stores just in-frame clones and leaves some out. The table lists around 70,000 clones, just under 95% of them singletons. The study's findings and limits: Activated donor B cell expansion appeared to reveal the most relevant donor-specific TCRbeta repertoire.

The CDR3 sequence is 12 residues long. The ends were cut back, 8 bases at V and 4 bases at J, with 11 bases in the middle. Germline V lookup: CDR1 SGHAT, CDR2 FQNNGV. This clonotype was sampled from a human donor who received a combined kidney and bone marrow transplant. This specimen was CD8+ T cells from blood, taken before the transplant. The chain recombines TRBV11-2 with TRBJ1-1; possibly TRBD1 for D (5 bases). The CDR3 loop is CASLVGGTEAFF. In DNA form, the CDR3 reads TGTGCCAGCCTTGTGGGGGGCACTGAAGCTTTCTTT.